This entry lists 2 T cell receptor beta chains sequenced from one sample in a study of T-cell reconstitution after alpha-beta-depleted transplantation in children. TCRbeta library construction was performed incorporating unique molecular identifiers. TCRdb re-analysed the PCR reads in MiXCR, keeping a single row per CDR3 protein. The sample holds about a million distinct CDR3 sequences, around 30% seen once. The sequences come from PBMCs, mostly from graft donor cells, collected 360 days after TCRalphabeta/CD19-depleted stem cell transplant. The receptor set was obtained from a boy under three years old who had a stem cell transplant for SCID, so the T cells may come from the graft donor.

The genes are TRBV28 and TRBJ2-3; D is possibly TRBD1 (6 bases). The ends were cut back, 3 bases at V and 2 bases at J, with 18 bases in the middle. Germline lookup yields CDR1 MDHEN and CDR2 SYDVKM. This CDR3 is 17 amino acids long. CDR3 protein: CASSFYRVGAHTDTQYF. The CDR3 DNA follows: TGTGCCAGCAGTTTTTACAGGGTCGGTGCCCACACAGATACGCAGTATTTT.

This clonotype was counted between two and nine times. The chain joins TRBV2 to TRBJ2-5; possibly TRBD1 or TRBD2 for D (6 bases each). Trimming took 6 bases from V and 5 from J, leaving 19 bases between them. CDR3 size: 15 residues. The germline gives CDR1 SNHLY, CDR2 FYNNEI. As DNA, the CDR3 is TGTGCCAGCAGCAAACCCAACAGGAGGGGGGAGACCCAGTACTTC. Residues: CASSKPNRRGETQYF. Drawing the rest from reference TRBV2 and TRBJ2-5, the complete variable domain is EPEVTQTPSHQVTQMGQEVILRCVPISNHLYFYWYRQILGQKVEFLVSFYNNEISEKSEIFDDQFSVERPDGSNFTLKIRSTKLEDSAMYFCASSKPNRRGETQYFGPGTRLLVL.